This section outlines one T cell receptor (beta chain) sequence together with its context. The data were obtained in a study of blood T cell repertoires in COVID-19. V was clipped by 4 bases and J by 0 bases, with 9 bases between them. Per germline, CDR1 MGHRA and CDR2 YSYEKL. CDR3 length: 15 amino acids. Produced via immunoSEQ multiplex PCR; TCRdb's table is partial and in-frame only. The sample includes 70,000 to 85,000 clones, approximately 83% of them seen just once. Sequenced material: peripheral blood. The receptor comes from a human donor in a cohort sampled during active COVID-19. This chain links TRBV4-1 with TRBJ1-4, with unresolved D. This CDR3 is CASSLDTTTNEKLFF. CDR3 DNA sequence: TGCGCCAGCAGCCTAGACACTACAACTAATGAAAAACTGTTTTTT.